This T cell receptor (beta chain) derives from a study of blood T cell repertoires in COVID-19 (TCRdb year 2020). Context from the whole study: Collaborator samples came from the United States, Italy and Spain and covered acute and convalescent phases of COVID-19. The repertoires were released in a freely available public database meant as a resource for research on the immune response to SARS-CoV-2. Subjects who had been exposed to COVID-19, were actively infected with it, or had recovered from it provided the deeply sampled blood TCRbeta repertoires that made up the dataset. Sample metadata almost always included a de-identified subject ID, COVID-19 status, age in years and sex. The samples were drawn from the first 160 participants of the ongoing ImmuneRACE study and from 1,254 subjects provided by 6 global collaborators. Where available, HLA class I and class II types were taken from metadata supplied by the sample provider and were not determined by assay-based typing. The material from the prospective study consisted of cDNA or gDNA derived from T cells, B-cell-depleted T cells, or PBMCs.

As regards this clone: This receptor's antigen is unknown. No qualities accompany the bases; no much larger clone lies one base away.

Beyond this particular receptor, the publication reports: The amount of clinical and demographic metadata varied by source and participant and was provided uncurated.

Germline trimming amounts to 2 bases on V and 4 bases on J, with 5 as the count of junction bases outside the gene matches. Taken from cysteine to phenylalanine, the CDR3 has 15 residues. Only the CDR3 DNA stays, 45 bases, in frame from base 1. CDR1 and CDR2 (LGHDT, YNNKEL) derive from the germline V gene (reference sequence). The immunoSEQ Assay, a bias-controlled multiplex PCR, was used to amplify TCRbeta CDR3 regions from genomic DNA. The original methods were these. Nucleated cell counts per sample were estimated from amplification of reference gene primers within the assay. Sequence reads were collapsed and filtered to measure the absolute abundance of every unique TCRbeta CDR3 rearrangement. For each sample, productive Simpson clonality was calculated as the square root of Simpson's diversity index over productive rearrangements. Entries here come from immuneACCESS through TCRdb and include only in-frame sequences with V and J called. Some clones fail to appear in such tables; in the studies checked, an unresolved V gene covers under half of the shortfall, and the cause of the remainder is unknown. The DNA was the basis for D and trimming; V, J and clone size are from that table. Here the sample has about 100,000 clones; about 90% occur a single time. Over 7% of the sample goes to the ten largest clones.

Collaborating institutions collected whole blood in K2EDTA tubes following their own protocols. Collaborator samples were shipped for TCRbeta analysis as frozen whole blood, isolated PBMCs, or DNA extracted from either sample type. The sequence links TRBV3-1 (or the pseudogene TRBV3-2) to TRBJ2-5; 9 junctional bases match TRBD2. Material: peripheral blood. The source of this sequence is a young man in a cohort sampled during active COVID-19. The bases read TGTGCCAGCAGCCAATCTAGCGGGGAAGGAGAGACCCAGTACTTC. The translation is CASSQSSGEGETQYF.